Listed below are T cell receptor beta chains from one sample, sequenced in a study of blood T cell repertoires in COVID-19. The method was immunoSEQ multiplex PCR; TCRdb's version includes in-frame clones alone and lacks a portion of them. This repertoire shows approximately 180,000 clones, 87% found once; its top ten account for roughly an eighth. What was sequenced was peripheral blood. The source of these receptors is a woman in her 70s with COVID-19, enrolled during active disease. CDR3s leave out the opening cysteine and the closing phenylalanine or tryptophan. Clone size, where shown, is once, few, many, or a class for clones that have expanded.

12,-,TRBJ1-2,TRBV3-1/TRBV3-2,ASSPRGANYGYT
13,-,TRBJ2-1,TRBV5-4,ASSLGQGTYNEQF
13,-,TRBJ2-7,TRBV3-1/TRBV3-2,ASSQDARQGNEQY
12,-,TRBJ1-5,TRBV19,ASSTVPSNQPQH
13,-,TRBJ2-2,TRBV19,ASSTLAGVSGELF
14,-,TRBJ1-5,TRBV28,ASTFHPQGVVQPQH
10,once,TRBJ2-7,TRBV29-1,SASAGGYEQY
14,-,TRBJ2-1,TRBV6-5,ASSYSGQGPYNEQF
13,-,TRBJ2-1,TRBV7-9,ASSLIWSGHNEQF
14,once,TRBJ2-3,TRBV12-2,ASRPVGGASTDTQY
13,-,TRBJ2-1,TRBV9,ASSEGTSGPSEQF
14,-,TRBJ2-7,TRBV7-3,ASSLRALAAPYEQY
16,-,TRBJ1-1,TRBV9,ASSVASGSRGQFTEAF
14,-,TRBJ1-4,TRBV7-9,ASSLSGGQGYEKLF
14,-,TRBJ2-6,TRBV24-1,ATSDFRGSGANVLT
14,-,TRBJ2-2,TRBV7-2,ASISTGGPWVGELF
11,once,TRBJ1-2,TRBV12-3/TRBV12-4,ASSLRDDYGYT
9,-,TRBJ2-5,TRBV11-2,ASSSGETQY
13,few,TRBJ1-2,TRBV4-1,ASSQVLGGHSGYT
14,-,TRBJ2-1,TRBV12-2,ASRLTDYHPYNEQF
14,-,TRBJ2-2,TRBV4-2,ASSQASRERGGELF
12,-,TRBJ1-2,TRBV29-1,SVVQGGLVGGYT
13,-,TRBJ2-7,TRBV15,ATSRGWAGGHEQY
11,-,TRBJ1-6,TRBV27,ASGGQGGSPLH
13,-,TRBJ1-3,TRBV11-2,ASSSYSSSGNTIY
12,-,TRBJ1-2,TRBV15,ATSRDRGNYGYT
13,-,TRBJ2-3,TRBV15,ATVASLHPENTQY
11,-,TRBJ2-3,TRBV5-6,ASSLIQFSTQY
13,-,TRBJ2-1,TRBV29-1,SAKPGLAGGYEQF
12,-,TRBJ1-4,TRBV7-8,ASSHGGAGEKLF